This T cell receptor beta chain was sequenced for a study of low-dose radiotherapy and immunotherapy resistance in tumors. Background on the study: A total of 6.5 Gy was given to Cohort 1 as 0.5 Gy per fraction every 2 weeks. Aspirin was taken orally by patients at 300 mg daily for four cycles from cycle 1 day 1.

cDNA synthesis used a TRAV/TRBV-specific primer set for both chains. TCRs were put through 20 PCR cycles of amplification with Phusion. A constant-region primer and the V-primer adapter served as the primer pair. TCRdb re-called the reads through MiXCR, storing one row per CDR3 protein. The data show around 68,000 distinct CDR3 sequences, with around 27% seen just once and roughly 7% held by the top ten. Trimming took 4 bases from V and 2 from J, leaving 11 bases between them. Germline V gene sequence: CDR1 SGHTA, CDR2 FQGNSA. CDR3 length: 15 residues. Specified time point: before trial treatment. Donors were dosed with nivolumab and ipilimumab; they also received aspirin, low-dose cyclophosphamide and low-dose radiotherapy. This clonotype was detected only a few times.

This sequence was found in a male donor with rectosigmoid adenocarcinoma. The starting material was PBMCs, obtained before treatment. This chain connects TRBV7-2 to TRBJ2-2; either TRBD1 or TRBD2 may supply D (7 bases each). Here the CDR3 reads CASSSGGANTGELFF. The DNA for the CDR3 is TGTGCCAGCAGCTCAGGGGGGGCTAACACCGGGGAGCTGTTTTTT.